One sample yielded the 24 T cell receptor beta chains listed below, sequenced in a study of blood T cell repertoires in COVID-19 (dated by TCRdb to 2018 to 2021). Library construction relied on the immunoSEQ multiplex PCR assay. As stored in TCRdb, this immuneACCESS dataset retains in-frame rearrangements with V and J assigned. A fraction of the clones does not appear; measured against another copy, unresolved V genes explain less than half of the discrepancy, and the remainder lacks a known reason. This sample lists fewer than 350,000 clones; around nine tenths were detected once. The ten largest clonotypes hold 4.5% to 6.5% of the sample. The material sequenced was PBMCs or T cells enriched from blood (not recorded which). The receptors stem from a man aged 55 to 70 who had recovered from COVID-19.

The gene calls are TRBV5-6 and TRBJ2-7; TRBD2 matches 13 bases. With 4 bases clipped from V and 6 bases from J, the junction kept 4 bases outside the gene matches. This CDR3 comprises 14 residues. Per germline, CDR1 SGHDT and CDR2 YYEEEE. CDR3 nucleotides: TGTGCCAGCAGCCGGACTAGCGGGAGTGCCGAGCAGTACTTC. Translating it yields CASSRTSGSAEQYF.

The rearrangement links TRBV2 to TRBJ1-1, with TRBD1 as a possible D gene (5 bases). Germline assignment: CDR1 SNHLY and CDR2 FYNNEI. Trimming took 3 bases from V and 0 from J, leaving 11 bases between them. The CDR3 sequence is 15 residues long. The chain's CDR3 is CASSDTGGVNTEAFF. The CDR3 nucleotides are TGTGCCAGCAGTGACACAGGAGGGGTGAACACTGAAGCTTTCTTT.

This chain links TRBV6-2 or TRBV6-3 with TRBJ2-7, with 7 bases lining up with TRBD2. Germline trimming cut 6 bases from V and 3 bases from J; bases unmatched to any gene: 11. This CDR3 spans 15 amino acids. CDR1 and CDR2 (germline): MNHEY, SVGEGT. As DNA, the CDR3 is TGTGCCAGCAGCACCCAACTAGCGAGTATCTACGAGCAGTACTTC. It encodes CASSTQLASIYEQYF.

The J gene is TRBJ1-4, the V gene TRBV28; no reliable D call. Germline values: CDR1 MDHEN, CDR2 SYDVKM. Trimming took 4 bases from V and 6 from J, leaving 15 bases between them. The CDR3 totals 15 residues. The CDR3 loop reads CASSSRQLQDEKLFF. The CDR3 nucleotides read TGTGCCAGCAGTTCCAGACAATTGCAAGATGAAAAACTGTTTTTT.

The chain has TRBV28 and TRBJ2-4; D perhaps matches TRBD1 (6 bases). Trimming removed 5 bases from V and 8 bases from J, with 19 bases in between. The germline CDR1 and CDR2 sequences are MDHEN and SYDVKM. There are 15 residues in the CDR3. CDR3 DNA: TGTGCCAGCAGTCCCGGGACATCGGACAATGACATTCAGTACTTC. Its protein product is CASSPGTSDNDIQYF.

The gene calls are TRBV7-9 and TRBJ1-2; the match to TRBD1 covers 7 bases. The junction had 7 bases not matched to a gene; V was cut back by 4 bases and J by 8 bases. The CDR3 covers 13 residues. Germline values: CDR1 SEHNR, CDR2 FQNEAQ (reference sequence). The CDR3 protein is CASSSPRQGGYTF. The CDR3 bases are TGTGCCAGCAGCTCCCCCCGACAGGGCGGCTACACCTTC. The full variable domain, rest sourced from reference TRBV7-9 and TRBJ1-2, is DTGVSQNPRHKITKRGQNVTFRCDPISEHNRLYWYRQTLGQGPEFLTYFQNEAQLEKSRLLSDRFSAERPKGSFSTLEIQRTEQGDSAMYLCASSSPRQGGYTFGSGTRLTVV.

This clone has a single count. This sequence joins TRBV6-2 or TRBV6-3 and TRBJ2-1; 7 bases are shared with TRBD1. With 0 bases clipped from V and 3 bases from J, the junction kept 5 bases outside the gene matches. Germline values: CDR1 MNHEY, CDR2 SVGEGT. This CDR3 region has 16 residues. DNA of the CDR3: TGTGCCAGCAGTTACTCAAAGGGGGCCAACTACAATGAGCAGTTCTTC. Protein: CASSYSKGANYNEQFF.

The chain couples TRBV7-2 to TRBJ2-7; D call uncertain. The CDR3 sequence is 12 residues long. Germline V gives CDR1 SGHTA, CDR2 FQGNSA. Trimming cost V 4 bases and J 7 bases, with 11 bases left between them. CDR3 loop: CASSSPALEQYF. In DNA form, the CDR3 reads TGTGCCAGCAGCTCCCCCGCGCTGGAGCAGTACTTC.

This chain connects TRBV2 to TRBJ2-1; D not resolved. Trimming left V 6 bases short and J 7 bases short, with 16 bases between. In germline, CDR1 is SNHLY, CDR2 FYNNEI. The CDR3 has 14 amino acids. The CDR3 sequence is CASSAWLGENEQFF. The CDR3 nucleotides are TGTGCCAGCAGCGCGTGGCTAGGAGAGAATGAGCAGTTCTTC.

The chain employs TRBV5-1 and TRBJ2-1, with a weak D call TRBD2 (5 bases). The germline V gene encodes CDR1 SGHRS and CDR2 YFSETQ. This CDR3 is built from 14 residues. Trimming took off 1 base at V and 7 bases at J, with 12 bases between the two ends. The CDR3, as DNA: TGCGCCAGCAGCTTGTCACTAGATAGGAATGAGCAGTTCTTC. This sequence encodes CASSLSLDRNEQFF.

The V call is TRBV7-2, the J call TRBJ1-1, with 8 bases aligning to TRBD1. The CDR3 consists of 13 residues. CDR1 and CDR2 (germline): SGHTA, FQGNSA. The junction had 4 bases not matched to a gene; V was cut back by 5 bases and J by 5 bases. For the CDR3, the DNA is TGTGCCAGCAGCGTGACAGGGGCAACTGAAGCTTTCTTT. This translates into CASSVTGATEAFF. The entire variable domain, with the rest obtained from reference TRBV7-2 and TRBJ1-1, is as follows: GAGVSQSPSNKVTEKGKDVELRCDPISGHTALYWYRQSLGQGLEFLIYFQGNSAPDKSGLPSDRFSAERTGGSVSTLTIQRTQQEDSAVYLCASSVTGATEAFFGQGTRLTVV.

This chain connects TRBV10-3 to TRBJ2-2; TRBD2 matches at 9 bases. The CDR3 has 16 residues. With 0 bases clipped from V and 2 bases from J, the junction kept 1 base outside the gene matches. CDR1 and CDR2 from the germline V gene are ENHRY and SYGVKD. The CDR3 loop is CAISESSGSNTGELFF. CDR3 in DNA: TGTGCCATCAGTGAGTCTAGCGGGAGTAACACCGGGGAGCTGTTTTTT.

CDR3: CATFKTGKNEKLFF. DNA for the CDR3: TGTGCCACCTTTAAAACAGGGAAAAATGAAAAACTGTTTTTT. This chain links TRBV2 with TRBJ1-4; possibly TRBD1 for D (6 bases). Germline assignment: CDR1 SNHLY and CDR2 FYNNEI. The CDR3 length is 14 residues. V dropped 10 bases and J dropped 5 bases, with 17 bases sitting between them.

This clone qualifies as large. This chain connects TRBV4-1 to TRBJ2-7; no clear D. Trimming removed 3 bases from V and 0 bases from J, with 9 bases in between. The CDR3 length is 14 residues. The germline V gene encodes CDR1 MGHRA and CDR2 YSYEKL. In DNA, the CDR3 is TGCGCCAGCAGCCACCAGGTTCTCTCCTACGAGCAGTACTTC. This translates into CASSHQVLSYEQYF.

This clone has a handful of counts. This chain joins TRBV19 and TRBJ1-5; 10 bases line up with TRBD1. The CDR3 is made up of 16 amino acids. V was pared by 7 bases and J by 3 bases, with 9 bases of the junction left unmatched. The germline gives CDR1 LNHDA, CDR2 SQIVND (reference sequence). The CDR3 nucleotides are TGTGCCAGTACGCCCGGGGACAGGGGCAACAATCAGCCCCAGCATTTT. Translation: CASTPGDRGNNQPQHF. Full variable domain (missing parts from reference TRBV19 and TRBJ1-5): DGGITQSPKYLFRKEGQNVTLSCEQNLNHDAMYWYRQDPGQGLRLIYYSQIVNDFQKGDIAEGYSVSREKKESFPLTVTSAQKNPTAFYLCASTPGDRGNNQPQHFGDGTRLSIL.

CDR3 loop: CASTSGTLEGEQFF. The CDR3, as DNA: TGTGCCAGTACCTCCGGGACTCTCGAAGGGGAGCAGTTCTTC. The chain combines TRBV28 with TRBJ2-1; maybe TRBD2 (6 bases). Per the germline V gene, CDR1 is MDHEN and CDR2 is SYDVKM. This CDR3 spans 14 amino acids. V was clipped by 9 bases and J by 10 bases, with 22 bases between them.

The gene calls are TRBV18 and TRBJ1-1; TRBD1 might be the D (5 bases). Germline loops: CDR1 KGHSH, CDR2 LQKENI. The V and J ends lost 5 bases and 1 base respectively, with 14 bases between them. The CDR3 length is 15 residues. The CDR3 loop is CASSEEIGQNTEAFF. CDR3 in DNA: TGTGCCAGCTCAGAGGAGATCGGACAGAACACTGAAGCTTTCTTT.

The chain employs TRBV30 and TRBJ2-2; 7 nucleotides match TRBD2. The V gene end was trimmed by 3 bases and the J gene end by 2 bases; junction bases not matched to a gene: 3. CDR1 is GTSNPN and CDR2 is SVGIG in the germline V gene (reference sequence). The CDR3 extends over 14 amino acids. The CDR3 sequence: CAWRKRGNTGELFF. The CDR3 nucleotides read TGTGCCTGGAGAAAGCGGGGAAACACCGGGGAGCTGTTTTTT.

J is TRBJ1-1 and V is TRBV7-9; tentative D call: TRBD1 (5 bases). The CDR3 consists of 12 residues. Trimming left V 5 bases short and J 5 bases short, with 9 bases between. The V gene's germline CDR1 is SEHNR and CDR2 FQNEAQ (reference sequence). The CDR3 DNA reads TGTGCCAGCAGCCCACCAGGGACTGAAGCTTTCTTT. The encoded protein is CASSPPGTEAFF.

The chain has TRBV11-2 and TRBJ2-1; tentatively, D is TRBD2 (6 bases). This CDR3 contains 15 residues. CDR1 is SGHAT and CDR2 is FQNNGV in the germline V gene. V lost 5 bases and J lost 4, with 15 bases in between. The CDR3 sequence is CASSIDAGRYNEQFF. The CDR3 DNA follows: TGTGCCAGCAGCATCGACGCGGGACGATACAATGAGCAGTTCTTC. Combining the CDR3 with reference TRBV11-2 and TRBJ2-1 gives the whole variable domain EAGVAQSPRYKIIEKRQSVAFWCNPISGHATLYWYQQILGQGPKLLIQFQNNGVVDDSQLPKDRFSAERLKGVDSTLKIQPAKLEDSAVYLCASSIDAGRYNEQFFGPGTRLTVL.

The chain is built from TRBV30 and TRBJ1-2, with no clear D. Germline-derived CDR1 and CDR2 are GTSNPN and SVGIG (reference sequence). V was shortened by 2 bases and J by 2 bases, with 12 bases between the two germline ends. The CDR3 has 14 amino acids. CDR3 region: CAWSSTLINYGYTF. The CDR3 DNA is TGTGCCTGGAGTAGCACTCTCATCAACTATGGCTACACCTTC.

This chain connects TRBV7-2 to TRBJ1-3, with D maybe TRBD1 (6 bases). With 8 bases removed from V and 0 bases from J, the gap between germline ends came to 11 bases. Looked up from germline, CDR1 is SGHTA and CDR2 is FQGNSA. This CDR3 comprises 14 residues. The CDR3 nucleotides read TGTGCCAGCGAGCAGGGGTACTCTGGAAACACCATATATTTT. Translating gives CASEQGYSGNTIYF.

The chain recombines TRBV10-3 with TRBJ2-3; 9 bases line up with TRBD2. The J segment lost 5 bases and the V segment lost 6 bases, leaving 9 bases of the junction unmatched. Germline V gene sequence: CDR1 ENHRY, CDR2 SYGVKD. This CDR3 region has 15 residues. The CDR3 protein is CAISDYGGREDTQYF. In nucleotides, the CDR3 is TGTGCCATCAGCGACTACGGCGGGAGGGAAGATACGCAGTATTTT.

V usage is TRBV7-9 and J usage is TRBJ1-5, with 7 positions matching TRBD1. In germline, CDR1 is SEHNR, CDR2 FQNEAQ (reference sequence). The CDR3 sequence is 13 residues long. Trimming cost V 2 bases and J 9 bases; bases outside gene matches: 4. In DNA form, the CDR3 reads TGTGCCAGCAGCTTAAAGGGGGCCTGGCCCCAGCATTTT. Amino acid sequence: CASSLKGAWPQHF.